Listed below are T cell receptor beta chains from one sample, sequenced in a study of blood T cell repertoires in COVID-19. Profiled with immunoSEQ multiplex PCR; TCRdb holds only in-frame clones, not every one. Seen here are roughly 50,000 clones, roughly 87% observed once, and the top ten hold about 9.4%. The source material was peripheral blood. These receptors all come from a human donor in a cohort sampled during active COVID-19. CDR3s include the opening cysteine and the closing phenylalanine or tryptophan. A D gene is named only where the DNA matches it firmly. Not every row has a clone size; where given, it reads once, few, many or a size class.

v_call: TRBV19
j_call: TRBJ2-7
clone_size: .
d_call: TRBD2
cdr3_aa: CASSMVAGGPYEQYF
cdr3_nt: TGTGCCAGTAGTATGGTGGCGGGAGGGCCCTACGAGCAGTACTTC

v_call: TRBV11-3
j_call: TRBJ2-7
clone_size: .
d_call: .
cdr3_aa: CASSYAGPVYEQYF
cdr3_nt: TGTGCCAGCAGCTACGCGGGACCGGTCTACGAGCAGTACTTC

v_call: TRBV6-5
j_call: TRBJ2-1
clone_size: .
d_call: .
cdr3_aa: CATRTFAYNEQFF
cdr3_nt: TGTGCCACCCGGACTTTCGCCTACAATGAGCAGTTCTTC

v_call: TRBV7-3
j_call: TRBJ2-2
clone_size: once
d_call: TRBD2
cdr3_aa: CASSLIGRPTGELFF
cdr3_nt: TGTGCCAGCAGCTTAATCGGGAGGCCCACCGGGGAGCTGTTTTTT

v_call: TRBV2
j_call: TRBJ2-3
clone_size: .
d_call: .
cdr3_aa: CASSVGRGRTDTQYF
cdr3_nt: TGTGCCAGCAGTGTTGGGCGGGGACGCACAGATACGCAGTATTTT

v_call: TRBV5-1
j_call: TRBJ1-6
clone_size: .
d_call: .
cdr3_aa: CASSLEGGALHF
cdr3_nt: TGCGCCAGCAGCTTGGAAGGAGGAGCTCTCCACTTT

v_call: TRBV28
j_call: TRBJ1-4
clone_size: few
d_call: TRBD1
cdr3_aa: CASSFRRGLATNEKLFF
cdr3_nt: TGTGCCAGCAGTTTCCGCAGGGGGCTTGCAACTAATGAAAAACTGTTTTTT

v_call: TRBV28
j_call: TRBJ2-7
clone_size: .
d_call: TRBD2
cdr3_aa: CASSQTSGSYEQYF
cdr3_nt: TGTGCCAGCAGTCAGACTAGCGGGAGTTACGAGCAGTACTTC

v_call: TRBV4-3
j_call: TRBJ1-1
clone_size: .
d_call: .
cdr3_aa: CASSQEAGLNTEAFF
cdr3_nt: TGCGCCAGCAGCCAAGAGGCAGGGTTGAACACTGAAGCTTTCTTT

v_call: TRBV4-3
j_call: TRBJ1-4
clone_size: .
d_call: TRBD1
cdr3_aa: CASSPRPGQGATTNEKLFF
cdr3_nt: TGCGCCAGCAGCCCAAGACCTGGACAGGGGGCGACGACTAATGAAAAACTGTTTTTT

v_call: TRBV5-4
j_call: TRBJ2-7
clone_size: .
d_call: TRBD2
cdr3_aa: CASSDSREGNEQYF
cdr3_nt: TGTGCCAGCAGCGACTCGCGGGAGGGTAACGAGCAGTACTTC

v_call: TRBV28
j_call: TRBJ1-3
clone_size: .
d_call: .
cdr3_aa: CARAWGGTARNTIYF
cdr3_nt: TGTGCCAGAGCTTGGGGGGGAACAGCTAGAAACACCATATATTTT

v_call: TRBV5-4
j_call: TRBJ1-2
clone_size: .
d_call: .
cdr3_aa: CASSSKRSGNYGYTF
cdr3_nt: TGTGCCAGCAGCTCAAAGAGGTCCGGAAACTATGGCTACACCTTC

v_call: TRBV11-2
j_call: TRBJ2-1
clone_size: .
d_call: .
cdr3_aa: CASSEGGSYNEQFF
cdr3_nt: TGTGCCAGCAGCGAAGGGGGCTCCTACAATGAGCAGTTCTTC

v_call: TRBV24-1
j_call: TRBJ2-7
clone_size: .
d_call: .
cdr3_aa: CATSDSTSRYEQYF
cdr3_nt: TGTGCCACCAGTGATTCAACATCCCGCTACGAGCAGTACTTC

v_call: TRBV5-4
j_call: TRBJ2-1
clone_size: .
d_call: TRBD2
cdr3_aa: CASSLREGGRTYNEQFF
cdr3_nt: TGTGCCAGCAGCCTCCGAGAGGGAGGGCGAACCTACAATGAGCAGTTCTTC

v_call: TRBV19
j_call: TRBJ2-1
clone_size: .
d_call: .
cdr3_aa: CASSIGTPPQFF
cdr3_nt: TGTGCCAGTAGTATAGGGACACCCCCACAGTTCTTC

v_call: TRBV24-1
j_call: TRBJ2-5
clone_size: .
d_call: .
cdr3_aa: CATSDAQEGPKETQYF
cdr3_nt: TGTGCCACCAGTGATGCCCAGGAGGGCCCTAAAGAGACCCAGTACTTC

v_call: TRBV6-5
j_call: TRBJ1-1
clone_size: .
d_call: .
cdr3_aa: CASSSDSRGEAFF
cdr3_nt: TGTGCCAGCAGTTCGGACAGTCGGGGAGAAGCTTTCTTT

v_call: TRBV6-4
j_call: TRBJ1-2
clone_size: .
d_call: TRBD1
cdr3_aa: CASSGTQGSSYGYTF
cdr3_nt: TGTGCCAGCAGCGGGACACAGGGGTCGTCCTATGGCTACACCTTC

v_call: TRBV10-3
j_call: TRBJ2-1
clone_size: .
d_call: TRBD2
cdr3_aa: CAISAPPGLGSSYNEQFF
cdr3_nt: TGTGCCATCAGCGCTCCTCCGGGACTAGGGAGCTCCTACAATGAGCAGTTCTTC

v_call: TRBV6-2/TRBV6-3
j_call: TRBJ2-1
clone_size: .
d_call: .
cdr3_aa: CASSYSRNGEQFF
cdr3_nt: TGTGCCAGCAGTTACTCGCGTAACGGTGAGCAGTTCTTC

v_call: TRBV27
j_call: TRBJ1-4
clone_size: .
d_call: .
cdr3_aa: CASSPTGPTNEKLFF
cdr3_nt: TGTGCCAGCAGTCCGACAGGTCCAACTAATGAAAAACTGTTTTTT

v_call: TRBV5-4
j_call: TRBJ2-2
clone_size: .
d_call: .
cdr3_aa: CASSLGLATNTGELFF
cdr3_nt: TGTGCCAGCAGCTTGGGGCTAGCGACGAACACCGGGGAGCTGTTTTTT